The 9 T cell receptor beta chains below all came from one sample that was sequenced in a study of blood T cell repertoires in COVID-19. TCRdb's copy holds only in-frame clones and misses some; the assay was immunoSEQ multiplex PCR. The table shows around 94,000 clones, with 70% to 90% occurring only once. The sequencing input was peripheral blood. The receptors originated from a man aged 50 or older with active or convalescent COVID-19.

The chain couples TRBV2 to TRBJ2-5; the match to TRBD2 covers 8 bases. The junction had 5 bases not matched to a gene; V was cut back by 9 bases and J by 5 bases. There are 12 residues in the CDR3. CDR1 is SNHLY and CDR2 is FYNNEI in the germline V gene. The CDR3 sequence: CARGGGIETQYF. Here the CDR3 DNA reads TGTGCCAGGGGCGGGGGGATTGAGACCCAGTACTTC.

This chain links TRBV18 with TRBJ2-5; 8 nucleotides align to TRBD2. The CDR3 covers 14 residues. After removal of 3 bases from V and 4 bases from J, the junction contained 4 bases not matched to a gene. Germline lookup yields CDR1 KGHSH and CDR2 LQKENI. CDR3 region: CASSPSGGGETQYF. The DNA of the CDR3 is TGTGCCAGCTCACCCAGCGGGGGAGGAGAGACCCAGTACTTC.

This clone was counted a few times. The chain has TRBV2 and TRBJ2-1; D may be TRBD1 (6 bases). Trimming stripped 6 bases from V and 3 bases from J, with 18 bases between. The CDR3 consists of 16 residues. Germline CDR1 reads SNHLY; CDR2 reads FYNNEI. CDR3 DNA: TGTGCCAGCAGACAACTACCGGGACAAGTCTACAATGAGCAGTTCTTC. Its protein product is CASRQLPGQVYNEQFF.

V is TRBV6-1 and J is TRBJ2-3; 11 bases map to TRBD2. V lost 0 bases, J lost 10 bases, and 3 bases stayed unmatched. The CDR3 length is 14 residues. Germline loops: CDR1 MNHNS, CDR2 SASEGT. CDR3 residues: CASSEALAGGSQYF. DNA for the CDR3: TGTGCCAGCAGTGAAGCTCTAGCGGGGGGCTCGCAGTATTTT.

The chain employs TRBV24-1 and TRBJ1-2, with unresolved D. This CDR3 spans 14 amino acids. The germline V gene has CDR1 KGHDR and CDR2 SFDVKD. The V end lost 1 base, the J end lost 2 bases, and 7 bases lay between the germline ends. The CDR3 coding sequence is TGTGCCACCAGTGATTTCCACAACAACTATGGCTACACCTTC. Encoded protein: CATSDFHNNYGYTF.

The rearrangement joins TRBV27 to TRBJ2-7; tentatively, D is TRBD2 (6 bases). Per germline, CDR1 MNHEY and CDR2 SMNVEV (reference sequence). The V end was cut by 5 bases, the J end by 4 bases, with 12 bases between. The CDR3 sequence is 13 residues long. CDR3 sequence: CASSPSEGYEQYF. As DNA, the CDR3 is TGTGCCAGCAGTCCGTCGGAGGGGTACGAGCAGTACTTC.

The chain carries TRBV10-1 and TRBJ1-6, with D unresolved. The CDR3 length is 14 residues. From germline, CDR1 is WNHNN and CDR2 SYGVQD (reference sequence). Trimming shortened V by 2 bases and J by 7 bases, and 9 bases separated the two germline ends. The CDR3: CASSEPGNNSPLHF. For the CDR3, the DNA is TGCGCCAGCAGTGAGCCAGGAAACAATTCACCCCTCCACTTT.

This clone has a handful of counts. The DNA of the CDR3 is TGCGCCAGCAGCCAAGGGGACAGGGGGAGGAACACTGAAGCTTTCTTT. Its protein product is CASSQGDRGRNTEAFF. This chain links TRBV4-1 with TRBJ1-1; 11 bases align to TRBD1. Germline trimming cut 1 base from V and 1 base from J; bases unmatched to any gene: 2. This CDR3 comprises 16 residues. Per the germline V gene, CDR1 is MGHRA and CDR2 is YSYEKL.

The chain has TRBV7-2 and TRBJ1-5, with 8 bases lining up with TRBD1. Looked up from germline, CDR1 is SGHTA and CDR2 is FQGNSA. The CDR3 extends over 16 amino acids. V gave up 1 base and J gave up 7 bases; unmatched junction bases: 9. The CDR3 loop reads CASSLEGQAPGQPQHF. The CDR3 DNA is TGTGCCAGCAGCTTAGAGGGACAGGCCCCCGGGCAGCCCCAGCATTTT.